The T cell receptor beta chain under discussion was sequenced for a study of OX40 agonist ivuxolimab in advanced cancers. The germline gives CDR1 SGDLS, CDR2 YYNGEE. Trimming shortened V by 5 bases and J by 1 base, and 16 bases separated the two germline ends. There are 15 residues in the CDR3. Only in-frame clones appear in the TCRdb table, and some are missing; sequencing was by immunoSEQ multiplex PCR. The sample records 100,000 to 150,000 clones, 85% to 95% being singletons. The sequences come from CD4+ or CD8+ T cells sorted from blood, collected in a trial of the OX40 agonist ivuxolimab. The sequence was obtained from an adult with an advanced solid tumor such as melanoma, head and neck, liver or kidney cancer. V gene TRBV9 combines with J gene TRBJ2-7; TRBD2 might be the D (7 bases). Here the CDR3 reads CASSSGGAPSYEQYF. The DNA for the CDR3 is TGTGCCAGCAGTTCTGGGGGGGCTCCTTCCTACGAGCAGTACTTC.